This is a list of T cell receptor beta chains from one sample in a study of blood T cell repertoires in COVID-19. The table came from immunoSEQ multiplex PCR; TCRdb's copy has only in-frame clones and leaves some out. The repertoire holds 250,000 to 400,000 clones, with over 75% as singletons. The specimen sequenced was peripheral blood. The receptors were sampled from a man in his forties or fifties with active or convalescent COVID-19. Both conserved end residues are part of each CDR3. The order of the fields is clone size, D gene, V gene, J gene, CDR3 protein, CDR3 DNA. D genes are given only for firm matches. The listing skips clone size in some rows; elsewhere it reads once, few, many or a size class.

NA,TRBD2,TRBV5-1,TRBJ2-5,CASSLGGTSEETQYF,TGCGCCAGCAGCTTGGGAGGTACTAGCGAAGAGACCCAGTACTTC
NA,NA,TRBV18,TRBJ1-6,CASSRNQGPYNSPLHF,TGTGCCAGCTCTCGAAACCAGGGTCCTTATAATTCACCCCTCCACTTT
once,TRBD2,TRBV18,TRBJ2-1,CASSLGLAANEQFF,TGTGCCAGCTCACTCGGACTAGCCGCCAATGAGCAGTTCTTC
NA,NA,TRBV2,TRBJ2-7,CASRDRGNEQYF,TGTGCCAGCAGGGACAGAGGCAACGAGCAGTACTTC
few,NA,TRBV28,TRBJ1-1,CASTPQGRNTEAFF,TGTGCCAGCACTCCGCAGGGTCGGAACACTGAAGCTTTCTTT
NA,TRBD2,TRBV5-4,TRBJ2-1,CASSFKRGGTYNEQFF,TGTGCCAGCAGCTTTAAGCGGGGGGGCACCTACAATGAGCAGTTCTTC
NA,NA,TRBV5-5,TRBJ1-2,CASSLRFGVPYGYTF,TGTGCCAGCAGCTTGCGATTCGGGGTCCCCTATGGCTACACCTTC
NA,TRBD2,TRBV24-1,TRBJ2-1,CATSDPSGNYNEQFF,TGTGCCACCAGTGATCCTAGCGGGAACTACAATGAGCAGTTCTTC
NA,TRBD1,TRBV4-3,TRBJ1-2,CASSHAWGTGGLKDYGYTF,TGCGCCAGCAGCCACGCTTGGGGGACAGGGGGCCTCAAGGACTATGGCTACACCTTC
NA,NA,TRBV5-4,TRBJ1-3,CASSLGQGPGNTIYF,TGTGCCAGCAGCTTAGGTCAGGGGCCCGGAAACACCATATATTTT
once,NA,TRBV7-8,TRBJ1-3,CASSPQASGNTIYF,TGTGCCAGCAGCCCACAGGCCTCTGGAAACACCATATATTTT
NA,TRBD2,TRBV5-4,TRBJ2-1,CASSLGSGGAGEQFF,TGTGCCAGCAGCTTGGGGAGCGGGGGGGCTGGTGAGCAGTTCTTC
NA,TRBD2,TRBV30,TRBJ2-1,CAWWTSGGVGEQFF,TGTGCCTGGTGGACTAGCGGGGGGGTAGGTGAGCAGTTCTTC
NA,NA,TRBV12-3/TRBV12-4,TRBJ1-5,CASSLPEQPQHF,TGTGCCAGCAGTCTGCCGGAGCAGCCCCAGCATTTT
NA,TRBD2,TRBV2,TRBJ2-3,CASRGGGTDTQYF,TGTGCCAGCAGGGGGGGAGGGACTGATACGCAGTATTTT
NA,TRBD1,TRBV3-1/TRBV3-2,TRBJ2-5,CASSQEGTGGGWETQYF,TGTGCCAGCAGCCAAGAGGGGACAGGGGGCGGTTGGGAGACCCAGTACTTC
NA,NA,TRBV6-1,TRBJ2-3,CASSEAAGLSDTQYF,TGTGCCAGCAGTGAAGCGGCGGGGCTGTCAGATACGCAGTATTTT
NA,NA,TRBV6-5,TRBJ1-1,CASLRGGNTEAFF,TGTGCCAGCCTCCGGGGGGGGAACACTGAAGCTTTCTTT
NA,NA,TRBV11-2,TRBJ2-1,CASSSTVYNEQFF,TGTGCCAGCAGCTCGACTGTCTACAATGAGCAGTTCTTC
few,TRBD1,TRBV11-2,TRBJ2-3,CASSLGWTGGAYTQYF,TGTGCCAGCAGCTTAGGTTGGACAGGGGGCGCATATACGCAGTATTTT
NA,TRBD1,TRBV19,TRBJ2-5,CASSIGQGKTQYF,TGTGCCAGTAGTATCGGACAGGGGAAGACCCAGTACTTC
NA,TRBD1,TRBV6-5,TRBJ2-7,CATLGQGPYYEQYF,TGTGCCACTCTTGGACAGGGGCCCTACTACGAGCAGTACTTC
NA,NA,TRBV7-9,TRBJ1-4,CASSPRGGDEKLFF,TGTGCCAGCAGCCCACGGGGAGGGGATGAAAAACTGTTTTTT
few,TRBD2,TRBV5-4,TRBJ2-3,CASSPHAGREDRNTQYF,TGTGCCAGCAGCCCCCACGCCGGGCGGGAGGATCGGAATACGCAGTATTTT
NA,NA,TRBV30,TRBJ1-5,CAWTVGLGDQPQHF,TGTGCCTGGACTGTAGGACTAGGGGATCAGCCCCAGCATTTT
NA,NA,TRBV7-2,TRBJ2-5,CASSLAAAQETQYF,TGTGCCAGCAGCTTAGCGGCGGCCCAAGAGACCCAGTACTTC
once,NA,TRBV9,TRBJ1-4,CASSPTGHSEKLFF,TGTGCCAGCAGCCCCACGGGACACTCTGAAAAACTGTTTTTT
NA,NA,TRBV28,TRBJ2-1,CASSPLRGYSYNEQFF,TGTGCCAGCAGTCCCCTTCGCGGCTACTCCTACAATGAGCAGTTCTTC
NA,NA,TRBV6-5,TRBJ2-7,CASSYSTGDLYEQYF,TGTGCCAGCAGTTACTCGACAGGAGACCTTTACGAGCAGTACTTC
NA,NA,TRBV12-3/TRBV12-4,TRBJ1-1,CASSTRDTEAFF,TGTGCCAGCAGTACCCGGGACACTGAAGCTTTCTTT
NA,NA,TRBV6-2/TRBV6-3,TRBJ2-5,CASSYRGTGVPGQETQYF,TGTGCCAGCAGTTACAGAGGCACGGGGGTTCCGGGCCAAGAGACCCAGTACTTC
NA,NA,TRBV19,TRBJ2-1,CASSNRLPPLEQFF,TGTGCCAGTAGTAACCGACTTCCCCCGTTAGAGCAGTTCTTC
NA,NA,TRBV3-1/TRBV3-2,TRBJ1-1,CASRPSQNTEAFF,TGTGCCAGCAGACCCAGTCAGAACACTGAAGCTTTCTTT
once,TRBD2,TRBV5-6,TRBJ2-3,CASTPSLAGLTDTQYF,TGTGCCAGCACCCCATCCCTAGCGGGACTCACAGATACGCAGTATTTT
NA,NA,TRBV9,TRBJ1-3,CASSVGIVRDGNTIYF,TGTGCCAGCAGCGTAGGGATTGTGAGGGATGGAAACACCATATATTTT
NA,TRBD1,TRBV6-2/TRBV6-3,TRBJ2-7,CASSSIRTGTGIYEQYF,TGTGCCAGCAGTTCCATACGAACCGGGACAGGGATATACGAGCAGTACTTC
NA,TRBD1,TRBV5-1,TRBJ2-2,CASSPDPTGGMAGELFF,TGCGCCAGCAGCCCAGACCCGACAGGGGGAATGGCCGGGGAGCTGTTTTTT
few,NA,TRBV6-5,TRBJ2-7,CASSPGTLDEQYF,TGTGCCAGCAGCCCGGGGACTTTGGACGAGCAGTACTTC
NA,NA,TRBV27,TRBJ1-1,CASGQIGGDTEAFF,TGTGCCAGCGGACAAATTGGCGGGGACACTGAAGCTTTCTTT
NA,TRBD1,TRBV28,TRBJ2-7,CASSRHDRGNEQYF,TGTGCCAGCAGTCGTCATGACAGGGGTAACGAGCAGTACTTC
NA,TRBD2,TRBV9,TRBJ2-1,CASSVGGGLAEQFF,TGTGCCAGCAGCGTAGGTGGGGGACTAGCTGAGCAGTTCTTC
NA,TRBD2,TRBV7-2,TRBJ2-3,CASSPRRGADTQYF,TGTGCCAGCAGCCCGAGGCGGGGGGCGGATACGCAGTATTTT
NA,NA,TRBV5-1,TRBJ1-2,CASSPLEQGVYGYTF,TGCGCCAGCAGCCCGTTAGAACAGGGAGTCTATGGCTACACCTTC
NA,NA,TRBV28,TRBJ1-5,CASSLGQRSQPQHF,TGTGCCAGCAGTTTAGGGCAGCGGAGTCAGCCCCAGCATTTT
few,TRBD1,TRBV9,TRBJ1-6,CASSATGTNSPLHF,TGTGCCAGCAGCGCGACAGGGACTAATTCACCCCTCCACTTT
NA,NA,TRBV5-1,TRBJ2-3,CASSSLNTDTQYF,TGCGCCAGCAGCTCACTGAACACAGATACGCAGTATTTT
NA,NA,TRBV5-1,TRBJ1-6,CASSLGQGDNSPLHF,TGCGCCAGCAGCTTGGGGCAGGGTGACAATTCACCCCTCCACTTT
NA,TRBD1,TRBV27,TRBJ2-7,CASSLRPPGTGGHEQYF,TGTGCCAGCAGTTTAAGGCCCCCCGGGACAGGGGGCCACGAGCAGTACTTC
NA,NA,TRBV21-1,TRBJ2-7,CASSRMTPKLAGAFYGQYF,TGTGCCAGCAGCAGAATGACCCCAAAACTAGCGGGAGCCTTTTACGGGCAGTACTTC
few,TRBD1,TRBV5-1,TRBJ1-1,CASSPGQGAFEAFF,TGCGCCAGCAGCCCGGGACAGGGAGCTTTCGAAGCTTTCTTT
NA,NA,TRBV3-1/TRBV3-2,TRBJ2-3,CASSQFGQADTQYF,TGTGCCAGCAGCCAATTTGGACAAGCAGATACGCAGTATTTT
once,NA,TRBV20-1,TRBJ1-5,CSASPITDSNQPQHF,TGCAGTGCTAGTCCGATTACAGACAGCAATCAGCCCCAGCATTTT
NA,TRBD2,TRBV3-1/TRBV3-2,TRBJ2-1,CASSLSSLSGRAYNEQFF,TGTGCCAGCAGCCTAAGCTCGTTAAGCGGGAGGGCCTACAATGAGCAGTTCTTC
NA,TRBD2,TRBV2,TRBJ2-1,CASKISGSSEQFF,TGTGCCAGCAAGATTAGCGGGAGTAGTGAGCAGTTCTTC